The subject of this entry is one T cell receptor beta chain. This clone was observed a few times. Its antigen is unknown. No base quality values were provided; no much bigger clone lies one nucleotide off. The meaning of the sample's time point label: blood 4 weeks post-SBRT, at nephrectomy. This specimen's treatment or condition label, interpreted: 15 Gy SBRT to primary tumor, nephrectomy 4 weeks later. The samples were obtained from a clinical trial, where primary renal cell carcinomas were treated with 15 Gy stereotactic body radiation therapy and then removed by nephrectomy 4 weeks afterward. To follow tumor-enriched clonotypes, peripheral blood was collected serially from radiation-treated patients at baseline and again at 2 weeks and 4 weeks after SBRT. Renal cell carcinoma with clear cell pathology was present in all patients. The QIAamp DNA Blood Mini Kit (Qiagen) was used to prepare genomic DNA for TCR sequencing. The analyses included only samples that passed all quality control checks.

The source of the sample is a study of radiation and T cells in renal cell carcinoma (dated by TCRdb to about 2020). Notes on the research overall: In total, 50 to 55 samples, comprising some 25 tumors and about 27 peripheral blood samples, were subjected to TCR beta sequencing. Across all 50 or so samples, 3.5 million to 4.5 million unique CDR3 nucleotide sequences encoding roughly 2.7 million unique CDR3 amino acid sequences were identified. The last blood draw happened 4 weeks after radiation, timed to coincide with nephrectomy. General findings and caveats noted by the study authors: The single-armed trial design could not address effects of radiation dose or scheduling on the TCR repertoire. Tracking of blood repertoire dynamics stopped at around 4 weeks after treatment, with no follow-up past that point. An increase in top tumor clonotypes in blood was observed from baseline to 2 weeks post-radiation, followed by contraction by 4 weeks, which was taken to suggest transient expansion of tumor-resident clones. Because pretreatment tumor biopsies were not available, the study could not determine whether clonotypes were already present within the tumor at baseline.

TCR beta libraries were generated from genomic DNA with the immunoSEQ kit, following the manufacturer's recommendations. Library preparation used a first multiplex PCR with proprietary primers, then a second PCR adding unique barcodes, with bead cleanups after each round. A kit-provided positive control reaction and a negative control reaction were included in every sample batch. The final libraries were assessed on an Agilent 4200 TapeStation D1000 ScreenTape, pooled by volume, and quantified by qPCR. Sequencing ran on an Illumina NextSeq500 with a MidOutput 150-cycle cartridge, using 156 Read1 and 15 Index1 cycles with kit custom primers. The pooled library was loaded at about 1 pM, and about 19% PhiX control was spiked in. The paper's processing steps were these. The vendor-processed data were analyzed in R, and a clonotype was defined as all T cells that share the same CDR3 nucleotide sequence. For clone abundance analyses, frequencies were normalized to the 10,000 most abundant clones per sample. Public T cell clones, averaging fewer than five per sample, were removed before analysis. Tumor-enriched and baseline blood-enriched clonotypes were defined by at least a 32-fold difference in abundance between compartments. A beta-binomial differential abundance model was used to identify clonotypes that were expanded or contracted between blood time points. Tumor-blood repertoire similarity was measured with the Baroni-Urbani and Buser coefficient, and groups were compared using two-tailed Wilcoxon tests in R. TCRdb stores this immuneACCESS table with in-frame sequences only. Part of the clones is absent; in the studies checked, under half of the shortfall reflects unresolved V genes, and no reason is known for the rest. The D gene and trimming were derived from the DNA, and the V and J assignments and clone size from that table. The sample has about 74,000 clones on record, 80% to 90% of them singletons. The biggest ten clones account for around 6% of the sample.

This specimen was blood, taken from a patient whose treatment included radiotherapy and nephrectomy. The sequence came from a woman between 70 and 85 years old with renal cell carcinoma.

The CDR3 region reads CASSLVGQVAFF. The DNA sequence reads TGTGCCAGCAGCTTAGTTGGGCAGGTTGCTTTCTTT. The sequence links TRBV7-2 to TRBJ1-1, with the D gene not clear enough to name. According to the germline V gene, CDR1 reads SGHTA and CDR2 reads FQGNSA. V and J lose 1 base and 11 bases, and a span of 11 bases separates them. The CDR3 spans 12 residues, from the cysteine through the phenylalanine. CDR3 DNA is the only sequence kept; it has 36 bases, read in frame from the first base. The variable domain in full, with residues beyond the CDR3 obtained from the reference TRBV7-2 and TRBJ1-1 genes, is GAGVSQSPSNKVTEKGKDVELRCDPISGHTALYWYRQSLGQGLEFLIYFQGNSAPDKSGLPSDRFSAERTGGSVSTLTIQRTQQEDSAVYLCASSLVGQVAFFGQGTRLTVV.